The 25 T cell receptor beta chains below come from one sample, sequenced in a study of T-cell memory formation after mild COVID-19. TCRdb re-called the 5' RACE reads with MiXCR, one entry per CDR3 protein. The data contain 350,000 to 550,000 distinct CDR3 sequences, roughly 18% of them singletons. Material: PBMCs or a T cell subset sorted from them (not recorded which). These receptors all come from a young man who had mild COVID-19 (a few samples of this study predate the infection). Cell type and time point are not known.

This clonotype was observed a handful of times. The V gene is TRBV10-3, the J gene TRBJ2-7; tentative D call: TRBD1 (5 bases). There are 13 residues in the CDR3. Germline V lookup: CDR1 ENHRY, CDR2 SYGVKD. V was shortened by 7 bases and J by 1 base, with 11 bases between the two germline ends. The CDR3 sequence: CAITNRFSYEQYF. CDR3 bases: TGTGCCATCACCAACAGGTTTTCCTACGAGCAGTACTTC.

This clonotype has at least ten counts. This sequence joins TRBV3-1 and TRBJ2-1; possible D gene TRBD1, 5 bases. V gave up 3 bases and J gave up 1 base, with 7 bases separating them. The CDR3 spans 14 residues. The germline V gene encodes CDR1 LGHDT and CDR2 YNNKEL (reference sequence). As DNA, the CDR3 is TGTGCCAGCAGCCAGACAGCGTCCTACAATGAGCAGTTCTTC. It yields the protein CASSQTASYNEQFF.

This clonotype has only a few counts. This chain uses TRBV2 with TRBJ2-1; D is uncertain. The CDR3 contains 13 residues. V was cut by 6 bases and J by 4 bases, with 10 bases left in between. Germline CDR1 SNHLY, CDR2 FYNNEI. The CDR3 is CASSDDGYNEQFF. CDR3 nucleotides: TGTGCCAGCAGCGATGACGGGTACAATGAGCAGTTCTTC.

This chain joins TRBV7-2 and TRBJ1-4, with D perhaps matching TRBD1 (5 bases). The germline V and J ends were trimmed by 1 base and 4 bases, with 19 bases remaining between them. This CDR3 region has 18 residues. In germline, CDR1 is SGHTA, CDR2 FQGNSA. The CDR3 sequence is CASSLVRAGSRGNEKLFF. CDR3 nucleotide sequence: TGTGCCAGCAGCTTAGTCAGGGCGGGTTCAAGGGGTAATGAAAAACTGTTTTTT.

Comments on this clonotype: A read error may explain this, as a much larger clone is one base away. V and J are TRBV7-2 and TRBJ1-5, with D possibly TRBD1 on 5 matching bases. This CDR3 is 13 amino acids long. The germline CDR1 and CDR2 sequences are SGHTA and FQGNSA. The CDR3 loop is CASSSGYSQPHHF. Written as DNA, the CDR3 is TGTGCCAGCAGCTCAGGGTATAGTCAGCCCCATCATTTT.

This clonotype was seen only a few times. The genes are TRBV27 and TRBJ2-3; TRBD1 is a possible D gene (5 bases). The V end lost 5 bases, the J end lost 0 bases, and 15 bases lay between the germline ends. CDR1 MNHEY and CDR2 SMNVEV come from the germline V gene (reference sequence). The CDR3 runs 16 residues. This CDR3 reads CASSPRQPISTDTQYF. The CDR3 region has the DNA TGTGCCAGCAGTCCACGACAGCCGATTAGCACAGATACGCAGTATTTT.

There are many counts of this clonotype. This sequence joins TRBV7-9 and TRBJ2-3, with D maybe TRBD2 (5 bases). The V and J ends lost 5 bases and 5 bases respectively, with 8 bases between them. Germline V lookup: CDR1 SEHNR, CDR2 FQNEAQ (reference sequence). The CDR3 spans 12 residues. CDR3 sequence: CASSNEGDTQYF. The CDR3 nucleotides read TGTGCCAGCAGCAACGAGGGAGATACGCAGTATTTT.

V usage is TRBV4-2 and J usage is TRBJ1-1; tentative D call: TRBD1 (6 bases). Between the trimmed V and J ends, which lost 7 bases and 0 bases, there was a span of 15 bases. CDR3 length: 15 amino acids. Germline CDR1 is LGHNA and CDR2 is YNFKEQ. CDR3 loop: CASNEGGIVNTEAFF. CDR3 sequence (DNA): TGTGCCAGCAACGAGGGGGGGATAGTGAACACTGAAGCTTTCTTT.

J is TRBJ2-1 and V is TRBV29-1, with 9 nucleotides matching TRBD1. CDR1 and CDR2 (germline): SQVTM, ANQGSEA. The CDR3 has 13 residues. V was pared by 6 bases and J by 7 bases, with 7 bases of the junction left unmatched. The CDR3 loop is CSVGTGSRNEQFF. As DNA, the CDR3 is TGCAGCGTGGGGACAGGGAGTAGGAATGAGCAGTTCTTC.

The rearrangement links TRBV12-3 or TRBV12-4 to TRBJ2-7, with unresolved D. Trimming stripped 3 bases from V and 4 bases from J, with 10 bases between. The CDR3 length is 13 residues. CDR3 protein: CASSFTARYEQYF. Written as DNA, the CDR3 is TGTGCCAGCAGTTTCACAGCCCGATACGAGCAGTACTTC.

V usage is TRBV12-3 or TRBV12-4 and J usage is TRBJ1-2; tentatively, D is TRBD1 (6 bases). Trimming stripped 2 bases from V and 3 bases from J, with 13 bases between. There are 15 residues in the CDR3. The CDR3 DNA follows: TGTGCCAGCAGTTTATATCCGGGGGCGGACTATGGCTACACCTTC. It translates to CASSLYPGADYGYTF.

The chain recombines TRBV7-2 with TRBJ1-1, with a possible D match to TRBD1 (6 bases). Trimming removed 0 bases from V and 4 bases from J, with 15 bases in between. The CDR3 loop spans 16 amino acids. From germline, CDR1 is SGHTA and CDR2 FQGNSA. The CDR3 loop reads CASSLAMQGLGTEAFF. DNA for the CDR3: TGTGCCAGCAGCTTAGCGATGCAGGGGCTGGGCACTGAAGCTTTCTTT.

The sample holds a few counts of this clonotype. The chain combines TRBV20-1 with TRBJ2-3; possibly TRBD1 for D (6 bases). The CDR3 runs to 15 residues. With 0 bases removed from V and 1 base from J, the gap between germline ends came to 11 bases. Germline V CDR1 and CDR2: DFQATT, SNEGSKA (reference sequence). DNA for the CDR3: TGCAGTGCTAGAGAACAGGGTTGGGGCACAGATACGCAGTATTTT. It encodes CSAREQGWGTDTQYF.

The rearrangement uses TRBV16 and TRBJ1-2; D is uncertain. This CDR3 comprises 12 residues. Germline-derived CDR1 and CDR2 are KGHSY and FQNENV. V was pared by 2 bases and J by 8 bases, with 9 bases between. CDR3: CASSQVGTGYTF. CDR3 sequence (DNA): TGTGCCAGCAGCCAAGTAGGCACCGGCTACACCTTC. Together with reference TRBV16 and TRBJ1-2, the CDR3 gives the full variable domain: GEEVAQTPKHLVRGEGQKAKLYCAPIKGHSYVFWYQQVLKNEFKFLISFQNENVFDETGMPKERFSAKCLPNSPCSLEIQATKLEDSAVYFCASSQVGTGYTFGSGTRLTVV.

The chain is built from TRBV29-1 and TRBJ1-1; 7 bases are a match to TRBD1. The junction had 10 bases not matched to a gene; V was cut back by 5 bases and J by 4 bases. Per the germline V gene, CDR1 is SQVTM and CDR2 is ANQGSEA. This CDR3 comprises 14 residues. The CDR3 region is CSVILGGTGTEAFF. In DNA, the CDR3 is TGCAGCGTTATATTAGGGGGCACGGGCACTGAAGCTTTCTTT.

This chain joins TRBV7-9 and TRBJ2-5; D is undetermined. Trimming shortened V by 7 bases and J by 1 base, and 13 bases separated the two germline ends. The CDR3 contains 14 residues. CDR1 is SEHNR, CDR2 FQNEAQ, per germline (reference sequence). The CDR3 loop is CASTHPSFQETQYF. The DNA of the CDR3 is TGTGCCAGCACCCACCCTTCGTTCCAAGAGACCCAGTACTTC.

The chain has TRBV7-2 and TRBJ1-1; D possibly corresponds to TRBD1 (5 bases). V lost 0 bases, J lost 1 base, and 12 bases lay in between. The CDR3 extends over 16 amino acids. CDR1 and CDR2 (germline): SGHTA, FQGNSA. Here the CDR3 DNA reads TGTGCCAGCAGCTTAGCGCGGGGGGGATGGAACACTGAAGCTTTCTTT. It codes for CASSLARGGWNTEAFF.

As DNA, the CDR3 is TGCGCCAGCATCTGGCAAGAGACCCAGTACTTC. Its protein is CASIWQETQYF. The J gene is TRBJ2-5, the V gene TRBV23-1; D not resolved. TRBV23-1 is an open reading frame whose function is uncertain. CDR3 length: 11 amino acids. V was pared by 7 bases and J by 2 bases, with 5 bases between.

The sample holds many counts of this clonotype. The chain combines TRBV9 with TRBJ2-5; TRBD1 aligns across 10 bases. The CDR3 contains 14 residues. Per the germline V gene, CDR1 is SGDLS and CDR2 is YYNGEE. J was trimmed by 5 bases and V by 3 bases; bases with no gene match: 4. CDR3 loop: CASSAGQGRETQYF. CDR3 nucleotides: TGTGCCAGCAGCGCGGGACAGGGGAGGGAGACCCAGTACTTC.

This rearrangement joins TRBV7-2 to TRBJ2-2; D not certain. This CDR3 spans 13 amino acids. With 4 bases removed from V and 4 bases from J, the gap between germline ends came to 7 bases. CDR1 and CDR2 (germline): SGHTA, FQGNSA. CDR3 nucleotides: TGTGCCAGCAGCTCAAGGACCACCGGGGAGCTGTTTTTT. It encodes CASSSRTTGELFF. The complete variable domain, with remaining parts taken from reference TRBV7-2 and TRBJ2-2, reads GAGVSQSPSNKVTEKGKDVELRCDPISGHTALYWYRQSLGQGLEFLIYFQGNSAPDKSGLPSDRFSAERTGGSVSTLTIQRTQQEDSAVYLCASSSRTTGELFFGEGSRLTVL.

The V and J genes are TRBV7-2 and TRBJ2-3; D is uncertain. The CDR3 sequence is 14 residues long. The V gene's germline CDR1 is SGHTA and CDR2 FQGNSA. The V gene lost 1 base and the J gene lost 11 bases, with 16 bases spanning the gap. The DNA for the CDR3 is TGTGCCAGCAGCTTAGGAGCTAGTCCCTCCATGCAGTATTTT. This sequence encodes CASSLGASPSMQYF.

V gene TRBV12-3 or TRBV12-4 combines with J gene TRBJ2-2, with TRBD1 as a possible D gene (5 bases). CDR3 length: 14 amino acids. Trimming pared 5 bases from V and 4 bases from J, leaving 11 bases between. The DNA of the CDR3 is TGTGCCAGCAGTCCCCAGACAGTCACCGGGGAGCTGTTTTTT. The encoded protein is CASSPQTVTGELFF.

In its sample, this clonotype was seen many times. The chain is built from TRBV11-1 and TRBJ1-1, with TRBD1 matching 9 bases. The CDR3 runs to 13 residues. Germline values: CDR1 SGHAT, CDR2 FQDESV (reference sequence). The junction had 4 bases not matched to a gene; V was cut back by 5 bases and J by 6 bases. The CDR3 coding sequence is TGTGCCAGCAGCCGACAGGGGGGCGCTGAAGCTTTCTTT. This sequence encodes CASSRQGGAEAFF.

There are a few counts of this clonotype. The chain uses TRBV7-2 and TRBJ2-2, with a weak D call TRBD1 (6 bases). The CDR3 covers 14 residues. Between the trimmed V and J ends, which lost 5 bases and 5 bases, there was a span of 12 bases. Germline CDR1 SGHTA, CDR2 FQGNSA. This chain's CDR3 is CASSQQGRTGELFF. The CDR3 DNA reads as TGTGCCAGCAGCCAACAGGGTAGAACCGGGGAGCTGTTTTTT.

V and J are TRBV6-6 and TRBJ1-5, with D perhaps TRBD1 (5 bases). There are 15 residues in the CDR3. Trimming removed 5 bases from V and 9 bases from J, with 20 bases in between. Germline CDR1 and CDR2: MNHNY and SVGAGI (reference sequence). CDR3 region: CASSRTPLLDRPQHF. CDR3 nucleotides: TGTGCCAGCAGTCGGACACCCTTGTTGGATCGGCCCCAGCATTTT.